One and the same sample provided the 23 T cell receptor beta chains below, sequenced in a study of CD8 T cells in ankylosing spondylitis (TCRdb year 2017). Library creation used 5' RACE. The sequencer was an Illumina HiSeq 2500. TCRdb itself trimmed the public reads at Q25 with fastp, ran MiXCR and retained productive beta chains. Entries are consolidated by CDR3 protein sequence, retaining the most common genes and DNA. The sample contains approximately 260,000 distinct CDR3 sequences, around 9.1% of them found a single time. Around 7% of the sample is in the top ten clones. Material for sequencing was blood, either unsorted or a sorted T cell fraction (not recorded which). These receptors all come from a male donor with ankylosing spondylitis or in good health (not recorded which).

This clonotype was seen many times. This chain links TRBV4-3 with TRBJ2-1; D perhaps matches TRBD2 (7 bases). V lost 3 bases and J 4 bases, leaving 13 bases between the germline ends. Per the germline V gene, CDR1 is LGHNA and CDR2 is YSLEER. The CDR3 is 15 residues long. CDR3 DNA sequence: TGCGCCAGCAGCCATAACGGGGGGCCGTACAATGAGCAGTTCTTC. Translation gives CASSHNGGPYNEQFF.

In its sample, this clonotype was seen many times. The gene calls are TRBV12-3 or TRBV12-4 and TRBJ2-7; 10 bases map to TRBD2. The CDR3 contains 16 residues. Unmatched junction bases numbered 9, after V lost 5 bases and J lost 2 bases. CDR3 DNA: TGTGCCAGCAGTGCCGGGACTAGCGTAATTCCCTACGAGCAGTACTTC. Translated, it gives CASSAGTSVIPYEQYF.

In this sample, this clonotype turned up many times. The gene calls are TRBV19 and TRBJ1-1, with 7 nucleotides matching TRBD1. V lost 3 bases, J lost 2 bases, and 9 bases stayed unmatched. CDR3 length equals 16 residues. The germline V gene has CDR1 LNHDA and CDR2 SQIVND (reference sequence). Here the CDR3 DNA reads TGTGCCAGTAGTATCTCGACAGGGTTAAGAAACACTGAAGCTTTCTTT. As protein: CASSISTGLRNTEAFF.

This clonotype was counted ten times or more. The V gene is TRBV25-1, the J gene TRBJ2-7; 7 positions agree with TRBD2. Germline assignment: CDR1 MGHDK and CDR2 SYGVNS. V was pared by 8 bases and J by 1 base, with 5 bases of the junction left unmatched. This CDR3 comprises 13 residues. The CDR3 coding sequence is TGTGCCAGCTGGGGAGGGCTATCCTACGAGCAGTACTTC. Amino acids: CASWGGLSYEQYF.

This clonotype was recorded many times. V is TRBV5-1 and J is TRBJ2-5; the D gene is possibly TRBD2 (5 bases). CDR1 is SGHRS and CDR2 is YFSETQ in the germline V gene. The CDR3 totals 13 residues. Trimming stripped 4 bases from V and 4 bases from J, with 11 bases between. The CDR3 here is CASSVGVGETQYF. DNA for the CDR3: TGCGCCAGCAGCGTGGGAGTAGGAGAGACCCAGTACTTC. The full variable domain, completed using reference TRBV5-1 and TRBJ2-5, is KAGVTQTPRYLIKTRGQQVTLSCSPISGHRSVSWYQQTPGQGLQFLFEYFSETQRNKGNFPGRFSGRQFSNSRSEMNVSTLELGDSALYLCASSVGVGETQYFGPGTRLLVL.

This clonotype has ten or more counts. The CDR3 nucleotides read TGTGCCAGCAGCTCTCAGGGGGCGGGCCCCTATGGCTACACCTTC. This codes for CASSSQGAGPYGYTF. The rearrangement links TRBV7-9 to TRBJ1-2, with 8 nucleotides matching TRBD1. With V trimmed by 4 bases and J by 4 bases, 8 bases remained unmatched. The CDR3 extends over 15 amino acids. CDR1 is SEHNR and CDR2 is FQNEAQ in the germline V gene (reference sequence).

Many counts were recorded for this clonotype. The chain links TRBV12-3 or TRBV12-4 to TRBJ2-1; D is perhaps TRBD1 (5 bases). This CDR3 has 16 amino acids. Trimming cost V 6 bases and J 0 bases, with 15 bases left between them. The CDR3 DNA sequence: TGTGCCAGCAGCGACTGGGGCAGGAGCTCCTACAATGAGCAGTTCTTC. It translates to CASSDWGRSSYNEQFF.

At least ten counts were recorded for this clonotype. J is TRBJ1-2 and V is TRBV5-5; D is ambiguous. The germline CDR1 and CDR2 sequences are SGHKS and YYEKEE (reference sequence). The CDR3 spans 15 residues. V dropped 2 bases and J dropped 1 base, with 12 bases sitting between them. The CDR3 DNA reads as TGTGCCAGCAGCTTAAGGGAAACCCTTAACTATGGCTACACCTTC. Translation gives CASSLRETLNYGYTF.

In its sample, this clonotype was seen many times. The chain joins TRBV5-6 to TRBJ2-5; weak D call: TRBD1 (6 bases). V was cut by 3 bases and J by 2 bases, with 17 bases left in between. Germline V gene data show CDR1 as SGHDT and CDR2 as YYEEEE. The CDR3 consists of 16 residues. The CDR3 here is CASSSAAGTSQETQYF. The CDR3 bases are TGTGCCAGCAGCTCAGCCGCCGGGACATCGCAAGAGACCCAGTACTTC. The entire variable domain, with the rest obtained from reference TRBV5-6 and TRBJ2-5, is as follows: DAGVTQSPTHLIKTRGQQVTLRCSPKSGHDTVSWYQQALGQGPQFIFQYYEEEERQRGNFPDRFSGHQFPNYSSELNVNALLLGDSALYLCASSSAAGTSQETQYFGPGTRLLVL.

Many counts were recorded for this clonotype. The chain has TRBV6-1 and TRBJ1-1; no clear D gene. The CDR3 is made up of 11 amino acids. The V and J ends lost 5 bases and 7 bases respectively, with 8 bases between them. Germline CDR1 is MNHNS and CDR2 is SASEGT. CDR3 protein: CASSFEGEAFF. In DNA form, the CDR3 reads TGTGCCAGCAGTTTTGAGGGTGAAGCTTTCTTT.

This clonotype has only a few counts. The chain has TRBV20-1 and TRBJ2-5, with a tentative D call TRBD2 (5 bases). There are 12 residues in the CDR3. Germline V gene lookup returns CDR1 DFQATT and CDR2 SNEGSKA (reference sequence). Trimming took off 5 bases at V and 2 bases at J, with 9 bases between the two ends. This CDR3 is CSAGPGQETQYF. The CDR3 nucleotides read TGCAGTGCTGGGCCGGGACAAGAGACCCAGTACTTC.

Many counts were recorded for this clonotype. The gene calls are TRBV29-1 and TRBJ1-1; D may be TRBD1 (5 bases). The CDR3 loop spans 12 amino acids. The V end was cut by 4 bases, the J end by 2 bases, with 8 bases between. Germline assignment: CDR1 SQVTM and CDR2 ANQGSEA. The CDR3 region is CSVGDQNTEAFF. For the CDR3, the DNA is TGCAGCGTTGGGGACCAAAACACTGAAGCTTTCTTT. The complete variable domain, with remaining parts taken from reference TRBV29-1 and TRBJ1-1, reads SAVISQKPSRDICQRGTSLTIQCQVDSQVTMMFWYRQQPGQSLTLIATANQGSEATYESGFVIDKFPISRPNLTFSTLTVSNMSPEDSSIYLCSVGDQNTEAFFGQGTRLTVV.

V and J are TRBV10-2 and TRBJ2-3; 7 bases match TRBD2. CDR3 length: 16 residues. Germline V gene lookup returns CDR1 WSHSY and CDR2 SAAADI. The J segment lost 3 bases and the V segment lost 2 bases, leaving 8 bases of the junction unmatched. CDR3 residues: CASSERAGEVTDTQYF. CDR3 bases: TGCGCCAGCAGTGAGAGGGCGGGAGAGGTAACAGATACGCAGTATTTT.

The rearrangement uses TRBV5-8 and TRBJ2-5; 11 bases map to TRBD1. This CDR3 region has 16 residues. With V trimmed by 4 bases and J by 5 bases, 10 bases remained unmatched. CDR1 and CDR2 from the germline V gene are SGHTS and YDEGEE. The chain's CDR3 is CASSRRDRGSSETQYF. In nucleotides, the CDR3 is TGTGCCAGCAGCCGCCGGGACAGGGGGTCCAGCGAGACCCAGTACTTC. The full variable domain, with the rest looked up from reference TRBV5-8 and TRBJ2-5, is EAGVTQSPTHLIKTRGQQATLRCSPISGHTSVYWYQQALGLGLQFLLWYDEGEERNRGNFPPRFSGRQFPNYSSELNVNALELEDSALYLCASSRRDRGSSETQYFGPGTRLLVL.

In this sample, this clonotype turned up many times. V gene TRBV20-1 combines with J gene TRBJ2-3, with 7 bases fitting TRBD2. Looked up from germline, CDR1 is DFQATT and CDR2 is SNEGSKA (reference sequence). CDR3 length equals 15 residues. After removal of 0 bases from V and 1 base from J, the junction contained 4 bases not matched to a gene. As DNA, the CDR3 is TGCAGTGCTAGAGATCTGCTAGCGGGCACAGATACGCAGTATTTT. Protein product: CSARDLLAGTDTQYF.

This clonotype was found many times. The chain employs TRBV5-6 and TRBJ2-1; TRBD2 matches at 13 bases. This CDR3 has 12 residues. J gave up 15 bases and V 3 bases, and 3 bases lay outside the gene matches. Germline V gene data show CDR1 as SGHDT and CDR2 as YYEEEE. CDR3 bases: TGTGCCAGCAGCTCGGGACTAGCGGGGACGTTCTTC. Its protein product is CASSSGLAGTFF.

This clonotype was seen ten or more times. The rearrangement joins TRBV20-1 to TRBJ2-5; 8 positions agree with TRBD1. The CDR3 loop spans 11 amino acids. CDR1 is DFQATT, CDR2 SNEGSKA, per germline (reference sequence). V was clipped by 6 bases and J by 7 bases; unmatched bases: 4. The CDR3 loop reads CSALDRGTQYF. CDR3 DNA: TGCAGTGCACTTGACAGGGGGACCCAGTACTTC.

Concerning this clonotype: This CDR3 fails to terminate in the conserved phenylalanine or tryptophan, so it likely reflects a read error. The V gene is TRBV7-3, the J gene TRBJ2-1; TRBD2 matches at 7 bases. The ends lost 2 bases at V and 6 bases at J; junction bases unmatched: 10. The CDR3 runs to 16 residues. Germline CDR1 reads SGHTA; CDR2 reads FQGTGA. As DNA, the CDR3 is TGTGCCAGCAGCTTATACAGTCGGGGGGTGGGCAATGAGCAGTTCTTA. It encodes CASSLYSRGVGNEQFL.

This clonotype came up many times. The V call is TRBV6-5, the J call TRBJ2-3, with unresolved D. The germline V gene has CDR1 MNHEY and CDR2 SVGAGI. The CDR3 sequence is 17 residues long. Trimming removed 0 bases from V and 5 bases from J, with 18 bases in between. Here the CDR3 DNA reads TGTGCCAGCAGTTACTCGTCCAGAATACCCCCGGGAGATACGCAGTATTTT. It specifies CASSYSSRIPPGDTQYF.

This clonotype was detected many times. In DNA, the CDR3 is TGTGCCAGCAGTGAAGGCAATGAGCAGTTCTTC. Its translation is CASSEGNEQFF. The chain carries TRBV25-1 and TRBJ2-1; the D is unclear. The germline V and J ends were trimmed by 2 bases and 6 bases, with 2 bases remaining between them. From germline, CDR1 is MGHDK and CDR2 SYGVNS. This CDR3 is 11 amino acids long.

At least ten counts were recorded for this clonotype. This CDR3 reads CSARDRQRGDTGELFF. The DNA of the CDR3 is TGCAGTGCTAGAGATAGGCAGCGGGGGGATACCGGGGAGCTGTTTTTT. This chain connects TRBV20-1 to TRBJ2-2; 9 nucleotides match TRBD2. The junction had 7 bases not matched to a gene; V was cut back by 0 bases and J by 5 bases. In germline, CDR1 is DFQATT, CDR2 SNEGSKA (reference sequence). This CDR3 region has 16 residues.

This clonotype has just a few counts. A single base separates this from a much larger clone, so it may be a read error. The V and J genes are TRBV7-9 and TRBJ1-1, with 8 bases lining up with TRBD1. Germline V gene data show CDR1 as SEHNR and CDR2 as FQNEAQ (reference sequence). CDR3 length: 14 residues. J gave up 7 bases and V 3 bases, and 7 bases lay outside the gene matches. CDR3 coding DNA: TGTGCCAGCAGCTTGACAGGGGAGGAGGGTGAAGCTTTCTTT. Translating it yields CASSLTGEEGEAFF.

The chain uses TRBV5-4 and TRBJ2-5; a possible D gene is TRBD2 (6 bases). V was clipped by 3 bases and J by 2 bases, with 11 bases between them. The CDR3 has 14 amino acids. Germline V gives CDR1 SGHNT, CDR2 YYREEE (reference sequence). The CDR3 spells CASSYRRGQETQYF. In DNA, the CDR3 is TGTGCCAGCAGCTACCGGAGGGGACAAGAGACCCAGTACTTC.